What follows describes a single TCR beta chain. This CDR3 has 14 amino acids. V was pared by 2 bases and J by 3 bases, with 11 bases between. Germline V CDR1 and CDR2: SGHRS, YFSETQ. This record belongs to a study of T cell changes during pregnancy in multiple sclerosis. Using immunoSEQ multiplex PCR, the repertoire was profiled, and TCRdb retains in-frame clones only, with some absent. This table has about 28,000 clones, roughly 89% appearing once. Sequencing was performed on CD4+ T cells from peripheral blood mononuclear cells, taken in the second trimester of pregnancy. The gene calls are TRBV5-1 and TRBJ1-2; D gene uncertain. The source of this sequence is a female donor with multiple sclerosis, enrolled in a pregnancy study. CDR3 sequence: CASSFSSLDYGYTF. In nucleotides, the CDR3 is TGCGCCAGCAGCTTCTCAAGCTTAGACTATGGCTACACCTTC.